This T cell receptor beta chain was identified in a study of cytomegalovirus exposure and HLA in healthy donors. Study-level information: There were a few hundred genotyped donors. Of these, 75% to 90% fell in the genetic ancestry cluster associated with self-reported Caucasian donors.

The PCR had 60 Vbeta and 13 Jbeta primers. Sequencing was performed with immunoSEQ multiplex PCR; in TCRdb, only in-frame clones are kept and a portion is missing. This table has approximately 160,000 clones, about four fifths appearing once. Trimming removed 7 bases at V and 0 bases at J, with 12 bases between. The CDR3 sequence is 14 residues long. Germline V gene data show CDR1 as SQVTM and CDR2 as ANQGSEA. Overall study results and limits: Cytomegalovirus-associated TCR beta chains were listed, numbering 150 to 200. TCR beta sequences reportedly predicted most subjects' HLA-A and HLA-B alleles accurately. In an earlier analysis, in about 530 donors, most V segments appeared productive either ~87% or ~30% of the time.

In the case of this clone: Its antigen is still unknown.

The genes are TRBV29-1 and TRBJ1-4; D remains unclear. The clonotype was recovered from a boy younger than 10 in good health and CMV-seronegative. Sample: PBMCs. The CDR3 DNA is TGCAGCGGTACGGTTGCCGCAACTAATGAAAAACTGTTTTTT. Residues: CSGTVAATNEKLFF.